Following are 22 T cell receptor beta chains from one sample sequenced in a study of OX40 agonist ivuxolimab in advanced cancers. The protocol was immunoSEQ multiplex PCR, while the TCRdb copy is restricted to in-frame clones and leaves out a portion. The sample has 45,000 to 55,000 clones, 81% seen once. The sequenced sample was CD4+ or CD8+ T cells sorted from blood, obtained in a trial of the OX40 agonist ivuxolimab. The origin of the receptors is an adult with an advanced solid tumor such as melanoma, head and neck, liver or kidney cancer.

The chain links TRBV9 to TRBJ2-3, with 13 bases that match TRBD2. V shed 4 bases and J 5 bases; nucleotides not matched to a gene: 7. There are 16 residues in the CDR3. The V gene's germline CDR1 is SGDLS and CDR2 YYNGEE. The CDR3: CASSSGLAGEVDTQYF. The DNA for the CDR3 is TGTGCCAGCAGCTCCGGACTAGCGGGAGAGGTAGATACGCAGTATTTT.

The rearrangement joins TRBV29-1 to TRBJ2-1; the D call may be TRBD1 or TRBD2 (5 bases each). Between the trimmed V and J ends, which lost 7 bases and 5 bases, there was a span of 12 bases. The CDR3 runs to 12 residues. The germline V gene has CDR1 SQVTM and CDR2 ANQGSEA. The CDR3 sequence is CSAKGPDNEQFF. The CDR3 DNA sequence: TGCAGCGCTAAGGGACCAGACAATGAGCAGTTCTTC.

This chain uses TRBV27 with TRBJ2-1; TRBD1 matches at 8 bases. Germline V CDR1 and CDR2: MNHEY, SMNVEV (reference sequence). The junction had 3 bases not matched to a gene; V was cut back by 3 bases and J by 8 bases. The CDR3 loop spans 13 amino acids. The CDR3 DNA reads as TGTGCCAGCAGTTTTGTGACAGGGGATGAGCAGTTCTTC. Protein product: CASSFVTGDEQFF.

The chain links TRBV7-6 to TRBJ1-3; weak D call: TRBD1 (5 bases). This CDR3 contains 14 residues. Germline V gene lookup returns CDR1 SGHVS and CDR2 FNYEAQ. Between the trimmed V and J ends, which lost 1 base and 3 bases, there was a span of 7 bases. Here the CDR3 reads CASSLGGDGNTIYF. CDR3 in DNA: TGTGCCAGCAGCTTAGGAGGGGATGGAAACACCATATATTTT.

A few counts support this clone. The chain uses TRBV2 and TRBJ2-7; 10 positions match TRBD2. The germline V gene has CDR1 SNHLY and CDR2 FYNNEI. The CDR3 length is 15 residues. V lost 2 bases to trimming and J lost 4 bases; unmatched junction nucleotides: 5. The CDR3 loop is CASSETASGRYEQYF. The CDR3 nucleotides read TGTGCCAGCAGTGAAACGGCTAGCGGGAGATACGAGCAGTACTTC.

The chain couples TRBV9 to TRBJ2-2, with D perhaps matching TRBD1 or TRBD2 (6 bases each). Germline assignment: CDR1 SGDLS and CDR2 YYNGEE. The CDR3 has 16 residues. V lost 0 bases, J lost 6 bases, and 15 bases lay in between. CDR3 protein: CASSVGSRGGSGELFF. CDR3 nucleotide sequence: TGTGCCAGCAGCGTAGGGAGCAGGGGAGGTTCCGGGGAGCTGTTTTTT. Based on the CDR3 plus reference TRBV9 and TRBJ2-2, the full variable domain is DSGVTQTPKHLITATGQRVTLRCSPRSGDLSVYWYQQSLDQGLQFLIQYYNGEERAKGNILERFSAQQFPDLHSELNLSSLELGDSALYFCASSVGSRGGSGELFFGEGSRLTVL.

The chain has TRBV15 and TRBJ2-1; D perhaps matches TRBD2 (5 bases). CDR3 length: 12 amino acids. Germline V gene sequence: CDR1 LNHNV, CDR2 YYDKDF (reference sequence). The V gene lost 5 bases and the J gene lost 8 bases, with 10 bases spanning the gap. This CDR3 reads CATSEGRDEQFF. CDR3 in DNA: TGTGCCACCAGCGAGGGTAGGGATGAGCAGTTCTTC.

The chain combines TRBV27 with TRBJ1-4; TRBD1 might be the D (5 bases). The V end was cut by 4 bases, the J end by 0 bases, with 6 bases between. This CDR3 contains 14 residues. Germline CDR1 reads MNHEY; CDR2 reads SMNVEV (reference sequence). CDR3 sequence (DNA): TGTGCCAGCAGTTGGGGCTCAACTAATGAAAAACTGTTTTTT. Translating gives CASSWGSTNEKLFF.

The J gene is TRBJ2-7, the V gene TRBV5-1, with unresolved D. The CDR3 spans 14 residues. Trimming removed 3 bases from V and 3 bases from J, with 13 bases in between. Germline V CDR1 and CDR2: SGHRS, YFSETQ. The CDR3 DNA reads TGCGCCAGCAGCTGGACCTGGGGAAACTACGAGCAGTACTTC. It yields the protein CASSWTWGNYEQYF. The entire variable domain, with the rest obtained from reference TRBV5-1 and TRBJ2-7, is as follows: KAGVTQTPRYLIKTRGQQVTLSCSPISGHRSVSWYQQTPGQGLQFLFEYFSETQRNKGNFPGRFSGRQFSNSRSEMNVSTLELGDSALYLCASSWTWGNYEQYFGPGTRLTVT.

The chain carries TRBV7-8 and TRBJ2-7; 8 bases agree with TRBD2. The trim removed 5 bases at V and 7 bases at J, leaving 4 bases unmatched. The CDR3 sequence is 12 residues long. From germline, CDR1 is SGHVS and CDR2 FQNEAQ. The CDR3 DNA reads TGTGCCAGCAGCACAGAGCGGGGGGAGCAGTACTTC. Its protein product is CASSTERGEQYF.

V is TRBV6-5 and J is TRBJ2-1; no firm D call. In germline, CDR1 is MNHEY, CDR2 SVGAGI. This CDR3 spans 11 amino acids. V was trimmed by 6 bases and J by 9 bases, leaving 9 bases between them. The DNA for the CDR3 is TGTGCCAGCAGGCTAGGTGGTGAGCAGTTCTTC. This gives the protein CASRLGGEQFF.

The chain has TRBV4-3 and TRBJ2-2; the match to TRBD1 covers 10 bases. The CDR3 is made up of 15 amino acids. Losses at the gene ends were 4 bases for V and 8 bases for J; bases not matched to a gene: 7. Per the germline V gene, CDR1 is LGHNA and CDR2 is YSLEER. The CDR3 region has the DNA TGCGCCAGCAGCCCGGTGGGACAGGGGATAGGGGAGCTGTTTTTT. Its translation: CASSPVGQGIGELFF.

Concerning this clone itself: This sample includes further DNA sequences coding for the same CDR3. The rearrangement links TRBV6-5 to TRBJ1-1; D not resolved. V was clipped by 2 bases and J by 2 bases, with 6 bases between them. Looked up from germline, CDR1 is MNHEY and CDR2 is SVGAGI. The CDR3 sequence is 13 residues long. For the CDR3, the DNA is TGTGCCAGCAGTTACGGCCCCAACACTGAAGCTTTCTTT. Its translation: CASSYGPNTEAFF.

The chain has TRBV29-1 and TRBJ1-2; possibly TRBD1 for D (5 bases). The CDR3 is 11 amino acids. Germline V gene lookup returns CDR1 SQVTM and CDR2 ANQGSEA. CDR3 region: CTPGDEYGYTF. In nucleotides, the CDR3 is TGCACCCCCGGGGACGAATATGGCTACACCTTC.

This chain connects TRBV27 to TRBJ1-5, with no clear D. Trimming removed 3 bases at V and 4 bases at J, with 7 bases between. The CDR3 spans 13 residues. Germline V gene lookup returns CDR1 MNHEY and CDR2 SMNVEV (reference sequence). This chain's CDR3 is CASSFGVNQPQHF. CDR3 nucleotide sequence: TGTGCCAGCAGTTTCGGGGTGAATCAGCCCCAGCATTTT.

The chain recombines TRBV6-5 with TRBJ1-2; the match to TRBD1 covers 7 bases. The germline CDR1 and CDR2 sequences are MNHEY and SVGAGI. This CDR3 has 14 amino acids. V dropped 2 bases and J dropped 4; count of bases not matched to a gene: 4. CDR3 DNA sequence: TGTGCCAGCAGTTACGCCGGGACAGCCTATGGCTACACCTTC. It translates to CASSYAGTAYGYTF.

The genes are TRBV4-1 and TRBJ2-3; 14 bases line up with TRBD2. Looked up from germline, CDR1 is MGHRA and CDR2 is YSYEKL. After removal of 2 bases from V and 5 bases from J, the junction contained 6 bases not matched to a gene. The CDR3 contains 17 residues. The CDR3 DNA follows: TGCGCCAGCAGCCAAACTCGGACTAGCGGGAGGAAAGATACGCAGTATTTT. This sequence encodes CASSQTRTSGRKDTQYF.

This clone was seen a few times. This chain links TRBV27 with TRBJ2-2; D may match TRBD1 or TRBD2 (6 bases each). V shed 1 base and J shed 5 bases, with 17 bases lying between them. Germline V CDR1 and CDR2: MNHEY, SMNVEV (reference sequence). The CDR3 has 17 residues. CDR3 in DNA: TGTGCCAGCAGTTTATATCCGGGGGCTGGGGAAACCGGGGAGCTGTTTTTT. Amino acid sequence: CASSLYPGAGETGELFF.

This chain links TRBV11-2 with TRBJ2-5; 7 nucleotides line up with TRBD1. Per germline, CDR1 SGHAT and CDR2 FQNNGV. Trimming cost V 5 bases and J 5 bases; bases outside gene matches: 11. CDR3 length equals 15 residues. CDR3 in amino acids: CASSIGTALGETQYF. The DNA for the CDR3 is TGTGCCAGCAGCATCGGGACAGCCCTCGGGGAGACCCAGTACTTC. Supplemented by reference TRBV11-2 and TRBJ2-5, the full variable domain reads EAGVAQSPRYKIIEKRQSVAFWCNPISGHATLYWYQQILGQGPKLLIQFQNNGVVDDSQLPKDRFSAERLKGVDSTLKIQPAKLEDSAVYLCASSIGTALGETQYFGPGTRLLVL.

The rearrangement joins TRBV5-4 to TRBJ2-1; 11 nucleotides align to TRBD2. J gave up 3 bases and V 4 bases, and 9 bases lay outside the gene matches. Germline CDR1 reads SGHNT; CDR2 reads YYREEE (reference sequence). CDR3 length: 17 residues. CDR3 DNA sequence: TGTGCCAGCAGCCATACTAGCGGGAGACCCTACTACAATGAGCAGTTCTTC. Translating it yields CASSHTSGRPYYNEQFF.

This chain uses TRBV10-3 with TRBJ1-1; D unclear. The CDR3 length is 12 residues. CDR1 is ENHRY and CDR2 is SYGVKD in the germline V gene. Deletions cut 3 bases from V and 1 base from J, with 3 bases between. The CDR3 protein is CAISDPNTEAFF. As DNA, the CDR3 is TGTGCCATCAGTGATCCGAACACTGAAGCTTTCTTT.

The CDR3 sequence: CASSSSWLSNQPQHF. In nucleotides, the CDR3 is TGTGCCAGCAGCTCCTCGTGGTTGAGCAATCAGCCCCAGCATTTT. This chain links TRBV7-2 with TRBJ1-5; no reliable D call. The CDR3 totals 15 residues. With 4 bases removed from V and 1 base from J, the gap between germline ends came to 11 bases. Germline V gene data show CDR1 as SGHTA and CDR2 as FQGNSA.